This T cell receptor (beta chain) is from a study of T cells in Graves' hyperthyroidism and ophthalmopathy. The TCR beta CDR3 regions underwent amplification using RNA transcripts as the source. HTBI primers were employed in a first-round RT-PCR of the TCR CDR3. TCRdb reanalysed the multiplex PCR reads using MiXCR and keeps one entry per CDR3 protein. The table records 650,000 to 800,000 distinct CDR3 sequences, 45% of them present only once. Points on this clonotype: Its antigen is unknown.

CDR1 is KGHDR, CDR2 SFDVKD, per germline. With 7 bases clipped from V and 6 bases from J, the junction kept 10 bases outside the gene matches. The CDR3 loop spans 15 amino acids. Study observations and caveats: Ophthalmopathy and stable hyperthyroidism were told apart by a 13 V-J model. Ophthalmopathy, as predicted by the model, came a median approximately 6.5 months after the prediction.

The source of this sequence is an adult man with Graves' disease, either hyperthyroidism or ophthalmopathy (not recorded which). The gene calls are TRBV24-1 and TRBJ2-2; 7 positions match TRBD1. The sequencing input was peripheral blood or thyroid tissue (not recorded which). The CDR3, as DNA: TGTGCCACCAGAACCGGGACAGCTAAATCCGGGGAGCTGTTTTTT. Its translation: CATRTGTAKSGELFF.